This TCR beta chain was recorded in a study of shared clonotypes between healthy human individuals. On this clone itself: The target antigen is unknown.

Measured with immunoSEQ multiplex PCR; TCRdb has only the in-frame clones, and not every one. The data contain roughly 1 million clones, about 77% of them singletons. Overall study results and limits: Sharing across four donors was seen in around 5% of naive CD4 clonotypes.

Sequencing used memory CD4+ T cells sorted from blood. Noted subset: CD45RA-negative fraction. This sequence originates from a young man in good health.

In DNA, the CDR3 is TGCAGCGTTGAAGGTCGCGGACGGACCGGGGAGCTGTTTTTT. It is translated as CSVEGRGRTGELFF. The V gene is TRBV29-1, the J gene TRBJ2-2; no definite D call. Germline values: CDR1 SQVTM, CDR2 ANQGSEA. The CDR3 is 14 residues long. V lost 1 base, J lost 5 bases, and 11 bases lay in between.